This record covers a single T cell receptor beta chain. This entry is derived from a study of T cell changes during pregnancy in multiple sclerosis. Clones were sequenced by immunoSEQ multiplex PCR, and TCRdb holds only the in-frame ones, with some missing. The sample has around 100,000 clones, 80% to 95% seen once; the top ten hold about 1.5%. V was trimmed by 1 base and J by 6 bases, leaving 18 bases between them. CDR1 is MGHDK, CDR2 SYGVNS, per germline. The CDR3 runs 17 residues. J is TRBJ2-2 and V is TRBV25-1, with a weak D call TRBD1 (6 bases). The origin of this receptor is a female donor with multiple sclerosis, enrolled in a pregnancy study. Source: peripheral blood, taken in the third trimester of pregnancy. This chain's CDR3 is CASSELTGDRRSGELFF. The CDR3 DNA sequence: TGTGCCAGCAGTGAATTAACCGGAGACAGGAGGTCCGGGGAGCTGTTTTTT.